These 18 T cell receptor beta chains originate from one sample sequenced in a study of Ad26.COV2.S vaccination and SARS-CoV-2 variants. The data were produced by immunoSEQ multiplex PCR, yet TCRdb's version contains in-frame clones alone and is incomplete. The sample yields roughly 380,000 clones, around 89% seen once. Specified treatment: around 19 received Ad26.COV2.S at low or high dose, single or two shots; several received placebo; per-sample allocation not given. Specimen acquisition occurred on day 63 following the initial vaccine or placebo injection. Sequencing was performed on peripheral blood, taken in a trial of Ad26.COV2.S vaccine versus placebo. These receptors were taken from a person aged 18-65 years who received the Ad26.COV2.S COVID-19 vaccine or a placebo.

V and J are TRBV7-9 and TRBJ1-2; D gene ambiguous. V dropped 5 bases and J dropped 5 bases, with 15 bases sitting between them. There are 14 residues in the CDR3. Per germline, CDR1 SEHNR and CDR2 FQNEAQ (reference sequence). The CDR3: CASSPARAGYGYTF. The CDR3, as DNA: TGTGCCAGCAGCCCCGCCCGGGCCGGATATGGCTACACCTTC.

This sequence joins TRBV28 and TRBJ2-4, with unresolved D. This CDR3 has 14 residues. V was cut by 5 bases and J by 7 bases, with 15 bases left in between. CDR1 and CDR2 (germline): MDHEN, SYDVKM. The CDR3 DNA reads as TGTGCCAGCAGTCGGCTGTCTGGAGACAACATTCAGTACTTC. Amino acid sequence: CASSRLSGDNIQYF.

In this sample, this clone turned up many times. The rearrangement uses TRBV2 and TRBJ1-5; tentative D call: TRBD1 (6 bases). The CDR3 consists of 13 residues. Germline V gives CDR1 SNHLY, CDR2 FYNNEI. Between the trimmed V and J ends, which lost 2 bases and 4 bases, there was a span of 6 bases. CDR3 region: CASSEQGNQPQHF. For the CDR3, the DNA is TGTGCCAGCAGTGAACAGGGGAATCAGCCCCAGCATTTT.

This sequence joins TRBV27 and TRBJ1-1; 7 bases agree with TRBD1. Germline values: CDR1 MNHEY, CDR2 SMNVEV (reference sequence). The V gene end was trimmed by 4 bases and the J gene end by 0 bases; junction bases not matched to a gene: 11. CDR3 size: 17 residues. The CDR3 nucleotides are TGTGCCAGCAGTTCAACAAGGGGGCGACTCATGAACACTGAAGCTTTCTTT. It yields the protein CASSSTRGRLMNTEAFF.

This sequence joins TRBV7-9 and TRBJ2-7; D might be TRBD1 (6 bases). CDR3 size: 15 residues. Trimming pared 5 bases from V and 0 bases from J, leaving 14 bases between. Germline V gives CDR1 SEHNR, CDR2 FQNEAQ (reference sequence). DNA for the CDR3: TGTGCCAGCAGCCCCACACAGGGATTCTCCTACGAGCAGTACTTC. This sequence encodes CASSPTQGFSYEQYF.

V gene TRBV5-4 combines with J gene TRBJ1-1, with TRBD1 matching over 9 bases. The junction had 8 bases not matched to a gene; V was cut back by 5 bases and J by 3 bases. The CDR3 runs to 15 residues. The germline CDR1 and CDR2 sequences are SGHNT and YYREEE (reference sequence). CDR3: CASSQRTGVHTEAFF. The CDR3 nucleotides are TGTGCCAGCAGTCAACGGACAGGGGTCCACACTGAAGCTTTCTTT.

This clone showed up just once. This chain uses TRBV5-8 with TRBJ2-7, with D possibly being TRBD1 or TRBD2 (7 bases each). Germline CDR1 reads SGHTS; CDR2 reads YDEGEE. V was shortened by 7 bases and J by 6 bases, with 17 bases between the two germline ends. This CDR3 has 13 amino acids. CDR3 sequence (DNA): TGTGCCAGCCCCCGGTCAGGGGGGGTCGAGCAGTACTTC. Amino acid sequence: CASPRSGGVEQYF.

In this sample, this clone turned up once. J is TRBJ2-7 and V is TRBV6-5, with D tentatively TRBD1 (5 bases). The CDR3 has 14 residues. Germline CDR1 reads MNHEY; CDR2 reads SVGAGI. V lost 2 bases, J lost 0 bases, and 8 bases lay in between. CDR3 nucleotides: TGTGCCAGCAGTTACGTCCAGGGCTCCTACGAGCAGTACTTC. It yields the protein CASSYVQGSYEQYF.

This clone was detected only once. V gene TRBV28 combines with J gene TRBJ2-7; D possibly matches TRBD1 or TRBD2 (5 bases each). This CDR3 spans 16 amino acids. The V gene's germline CDR1 is MDHEN and CDR2 SYDVKM. V was pared by 3 bases and J by 1 base, with 16 bases between. The CDR3 reads CASSFFRGVGSYEQYF. The CDR3 coding sequence is TGTGCCAGCAGTTTTTTTCGAGGGGTCGGATCCTACGAGCAGTACTTC.

This sequence joins TRBV5-5 and TRBJ2-3; either TRBD1 or TRBD2 may supply D (6 bases each). Germline V gives CDR1 SGHKS, CDR2 YYEKEE (reference sequence). The V end lost 0 bases, the J end lost 5 bases, and 13 bases lay between the germline ends. The CDR3 runs 15 residues. Here the CDR3 reads CASSLDTGALDTQYF. The CDR3 DNA follows: TGTGCCAGCAGCTTGGATACGGGGGCCCTAGATACGCAGTATTTT.

This chain joins TRBV4-3 and TRBJ2-1; TRBD2 agrees at 7 bases. Germline CDR1 is LGHNA and CDR2 is YSLEER. This CDR3 has 18 amino acids. With 0 bases clipped from V and 0 bases from J, the junction kept 8 bases outside the gene matches. The CDR3: CASSQDPPAGFSYNEQFF. DNA of the CDR3: TGCGCCAGCAGCCAAGATCCCCCAGCGGGGTTCTCCTACAATGAGCAGTTCTTC.

The count of this clone is one. This chain joins TRBV6-5 and TRBJ2-1; D call uncertain. This CDR3 comprises 13 residues. Trimming removed 10 bases at V and 6 bases at J, with 16 bases between. Germline CDR1 reads MNHEY; CDR2 reads SVGAGI. The CDR3 loop is CATSGFISNEQFF. In DNA form, the CDR3 reads TGTGCCACTTCGGGCTTTATTTCCAATGAGCAGTTCTTC.

This chain links TRBV7-2 with TRBJ2-3; 8 nucleotides agree with TRBD1. Germline V CDR1 and CDR2: SGHTA, FQGNSA. The length of the CDR3 is 15 residues. After removal of 1 base from V and 2 bases from J, the junction contained 2 bases not matched to a gene. The CDR3 protein is CASSLDRGATDTQYF. In DNA, the CDR3 is TGTGCCAGCAGCTTAGACAGGGGGGCCACAGATACGCAGTATTTT.

The V gene is TRBV5-1, the J gene TRBJ2-3; 8 bases fit TRBD1. The V gene end was trimmed by 4 bases and the J gene end by 5 bases; junction bases not matched to a gene: 9. CDR1 is SGHRS and CDR2 is YFSETQ in the germline V gene. This CDR3 has 15 amino acids. The CDR3 sequence: CASSRQGARGDTQYF. The CDR3 nucleotides are TGCGCCAGCAGCCGCCAGGGGGCTCGGGGAGATACGCAGTATTTT.

This clone was seen a few times. The chain joins TRBV9 to TRBJ2-1; 12 bases line up with TRBD1. The CDR3 extends over 19 amino acids. Germline-derived CDR1 and CDR2 are SGDLS and YYNGEE. J was trimmed by 2 bases and V by 0 bases; bases with no gene match: 9. The CDR3 nucleotides read TGTGCCAGCAGCGTAGTACCGGGACAGGGGGCAGGGGCCTACAATGAGCAGTTCTTC. The encoded protein is CASSVVPGQGAGAYNEQFF. Full variable domain (missing parts from reference TRBV9 and TRBJ2-1): DSGVTQTPKHLITATGQRVTLRCSPRSGDLSVYWYQQSLDQGLQFLIQYYNGEERAKGNILERFSAQQFPDLHSELNLSSLELGDSALYFCASSVVPGQGAGAYNEQFFGPGTRLTVL.

V is TRBV7-3 and J is TRBJ2-2; no reliable D call. Germline V gene sequence: CDR1 SGHTA, CDR2 FQGTGA. The ends were cut back, 1 base at V and 0 bases at J, with 6 bases in the middle. The CDR3 runs to 15 residues. CDR3 amino acids: CASSLRGTNTGELFF. The DNA of the CDR3 is TGTGCCAGCAGCTTAAGGGGAACGAACACCGGGGAGCTGTTTTTT.

J is TRBJ2-7 and V is TRBV19, with D possibly TRBD1 on 6 matching bases. This CDR3 is built from 15 residues. Per germline, CDR1 LNHDA and CDR2 SQIVND (reference sequence). Trimming left V 5 bases short and J 2 bases short, with 16 bases between. The CDR3 coding sequence is TGTGCCAGTAGTCCAGGACAGTCCAGGGCCTACGAGCAGTACTTC. Translation: CASSPGQSRAYEQYF. The full variable domain, completed using reference TRBV19 and TRBJ2-7, is DGGITQSPKYLFRKEGQNVTLSCEQNLNHDAMYWYRQDPGQGLRLIYYSQIVNDFQKGDIAEGYSVSREKKESFPLTVTSAQKNPTAFYLCASSPGQSRAYEQYFGPGTRLTVT.

This clone was counted a single time. CDR3 bases: TGTGCCAGCAGCTTCGGGACAGGACTCACAGATACGCAGTATTTT. It codes for CASSFGTGLTDTQYF. The chain is built from TRBV5-6 and TRBJ2-3; 8 bases agree with TRBD1. V lost 2 bases, J lost 2 bases, and 4 bases stayed unmatched. The CDR3 runs to 15 residues. Germline values: CDR1 SGHDT, CDR2 YYEEEE.